Reported below is one T cell receptor beta chain. The junction departs from the called germline gene at one end, perhaps through a read error. The sample comes from a study of Graves' ophthalmopathy and Graves' hyperthyroidism. RNA transcripts yielded amplified TCR beta CDR3 regions. Second-round multiplex PCR came after first-round RT-PCR with HTBI primers. TCRdb fed the multiplex PCR reads into MiXCR, producing one record per CDR3 protein. Of over a million distinct CDR3 sequences listed, approximately 35% are singletons. Sequencing was carried out using peripheral blood or thyroid tissue (not recorded which). This clonotype originated in an adult man with Graves' hyperthyroidism.

This CDR3 is CVSSQDLEGTEAFF. CDR3 bases: TGTGTCAGCAGCCAAGATTTAGAGGGGACTGAAGCTTTCTTT. V is TRBV14 and J is TRBJ1-1, with D possibly being TRBD1 (5 bases). This CDR3 comprises 14 residues. Germline V gives CDR1 SGHDN, CDR2 FVKESK.